The clone carrying this T cell receptor beta chain was detected ten times or more. As yet, its antigen is unknown. This entry is derived from a study of T-cell reconstitution after alpha-beta-depleted transplantation in children. Study-level results: A year post-transplant, T-cell counts and diversity derived mostly from newly produced T cells. Diversity of TCRbeta at day 60 was high in some patients, arising from surviving recipient T cells and thymic progenitors.

This CDR3 has 13 amino acids. V gave up 4 bases and J gave up 8 bases, with 12 bases separating them. Germline CDR1 and CDR2: LGHDT and YNNKEL (reference sequence). Unique molecular identifiers were used in preparing the TCRbeta library. TCRdb passed the PCR reads through MiXCR, listing each CDR3 protein once. The sample has approximately 79,000 distinct CDR3 sequences, around 18% seen once. The source was PBMCs, mostly from graft donor cells, collected 360 days after TCRalphabeta/CD19-depleted stem cell transplant. The clonotype comes from a male patient aged 2-15 years who had a stem cell transplant for acute lymphoblastic leukemia, so the T cells may come from the graft donor. The J gene is TRBJ2-4, the V gene TRBV3-1; the D gene is possibly TRBD2 (6 bases). This CDR3 is CASSLMGGYIQYF. DNA for the CDR3: TGTGCCAGCAGCCTCATGGGGGGTTACATTCAGTACTTC.